The clone carrying this T cell receptor beta chain was seen a handful of times. The antigen is undetermined. Documented time point: healthy volunteer bleed at 2 weeks. Total RNA came from unfractionated whole blood. V shed 0 bases, J shed 8 bases, and the junction held 4 bases outside the gene matches. The CDR3 is made up of 15 amino acids. CDR1 is PRHDT, CDR2 FYEKMQ, per germline (reference sequence). In the source study's methods: The median was around 89,000 TCRs per sample, ranging about 20,000 to 690,600. TCRdb re-called the RACE reads with MiXCR, one entry per CDR3 protein. The V and J calls and clone size come from TCRdb's table, not from the authors' own analysis. The sample shows roughly 130,000 distinct CDR3 sequences, around 8.2% of them seen only once. The data originate from a study of human T cells and chemical hapten exposure. Study as a whole: It was small differences in pooled library volume that mainly caused per-sample TCR yields to vary. Study results and limitations: The number of TCRs over 1 in 1000 frequency stayed unchanged after DPC.

This chain joins TRBV13 and TRBJ1-4; 9 bases agree with TRBD1. Sequenced sample: whole blood. The clonotype originates from a male donor in good health. Some clones in this sample may be carry-over from other donors' samples. The CDR3 here is CASSLGGQGNEKLFF. The CDR3 coding sequence is TGTGCCAGCAGCTTAGGGGGACAGGGAAACGAAAAACTGTTTTTT.